This note documents a single TCR beta chain sequence. This may be a read error, as it is one base from a much larger clone. The data are from a study of molecular identifiers for immune sequencing clone quantification. This CDR3 spans 15 amino acids. Deletions cut 0 bases from V and 8 bases from J, with 14 bases between. Germline V CDR1 and CDR2: SGHTA, FQGNSA. Both previously described methods and listed TCR primers were employed to make bulk TCR libraries. TCRdb reprocessed the PCR reads with MiXCR, giving one entry per CDR3 protein. The sample shows about 640,000 distinct CDR3 sequences, just under 20% of them seen only once.

The chain combines TRBV7-2 with TRBJ2-1, with a tentative D call TRBD2 (7 bases). The clonotype originates from a human donor in good health. Some libraries in this study had Jurkat cell RNA spiked in. The sequencing input was naive CD8+ T cells from blood, with Jurkat cell RNA spiked in. Subset: FACS-sorted CD8+CD4-CCR7+CD45RA+ naive T cells. The CDR3: CASSLAGGTIYEQFF. CDR3 coding DNA: TGTGCCAGCAGCTTAGCAGGGGGGACTATCTATGAGCAGTTCTTC.